The 6 T cell receptor beta chains below all came from one sample that was sequenced in a study of CD8+ T cells in alopecia areata. After isolation, RNA underwent reverse transcription to generate cDNA as the sequencing template. TCRdb's copy holds only in-frame clones and misses some; the assay was immunoSEQ multiplex PCR. The table includes 150,000 to 200,000 clones, around 71% detected once. The sample's treatment: oral pan-JAK inhibitor, 5-10 mg twice daily. The sample in question was CD4+ T cells sorted from blood, obtained at week 4, from a patient treated with tofacitinib. These receptors all stem from a human donor with alopecia areata.

The chain couples TRBV15 to TRBJ2-5; D is unresolved. The CDR3 has 14 amino acids. V was shortened by 1 base and J by 2 bases, with 8 bases between the two germline ends. The germline gives CDR1 LNHNV, CDR2 YYDKDF (reference sequence). The CDR3 reads CATSRVRIQETQYF. For the CDR3, the DNA is TGTGCCACCAGCAGAGTCAGAATTCAAGAGACCCAGTACTTC.

The chain uses TRBV5-1 and TRBJ2-7; TRBD1 aligns across 9 bases. The V segment lost 4 bases and the J segment 5 bases; nucleotides outside the gene matches: 10. CDR1 is SGHRS and CDR2 is YFSETQ in the germline V gene. This CDR3 has 15 residues. CDR3 sequence reads: CASSGSGTGRNEQYF. CDR3 in DNA: TGCGCCAGCAGCGGTTCCGGGACAGGGAGGAACGAGCAGTACTTC.

DNA for the CDR3: TGTGCCACCAGCAGAGGGAGGGGGACATATGGTACTGAAGCTTTCTTT. Amino acids: CATSRGRGTYGTEAFF. The chain joins TRBV15 to TRBJ1-1, with D tentatively TRBD1 (6 bases). This CDR3 is built from 16 residues. CDR1 and CDR2 (germline): LNHNV, YYDKDF (reference sequence). Trimming left V 1 base short and J 5 bases short, with 17 bases between.

J is TRBJ1-1 and V is TRBV29-1, with D hard to call. Germline lookup yields CDR1 SQVTM and CDR2 ANQGSEA. The CDR3 is 11 residues long. With 6 bases removed from V and 1 base from J, the gap between germline ends came to 6 bases. This chain's CDR3 is CSVLGNTEAFF. CDR3 sequence (DNA): TGCAGCGTCTTAGGGAACACTGAAGCTTTCTTT.

This sequence joins TRBV30 and TRBJ2-7; unclear D gene. The ends were cut back, 3 bases at V and 2 bases at J, with 8 bases in the middle. The CDR3 totals 12 residues. From germline, CDR1 is GTSNPN and CDR2 SVGIG (reference sequence). The CDR3 loop is CAWSHRTYEQYF. CDR3 DNA sequence: TGTGCCTGGAGCCACAGAACCTACGAGCAGTACTTC.

The CDR3 DNA reads as TGCAGCGTTGGGAGAGGGTTTGGGGCCAACGTCCTGACTTTC. Translation: CSVGRGFGANVLTF. The chain links TRBV29-1 to TRBJ2-6; a possible D gene is TRBD2 (5 bases). CDR1 and CDR2 from the germline V gene are SQVTM and ANQGSEA. Between the trimmed V and J ends, which lost 4 bases and 3 bases, there was a span of 10 bases. The CDR3 is 14 amino acids.